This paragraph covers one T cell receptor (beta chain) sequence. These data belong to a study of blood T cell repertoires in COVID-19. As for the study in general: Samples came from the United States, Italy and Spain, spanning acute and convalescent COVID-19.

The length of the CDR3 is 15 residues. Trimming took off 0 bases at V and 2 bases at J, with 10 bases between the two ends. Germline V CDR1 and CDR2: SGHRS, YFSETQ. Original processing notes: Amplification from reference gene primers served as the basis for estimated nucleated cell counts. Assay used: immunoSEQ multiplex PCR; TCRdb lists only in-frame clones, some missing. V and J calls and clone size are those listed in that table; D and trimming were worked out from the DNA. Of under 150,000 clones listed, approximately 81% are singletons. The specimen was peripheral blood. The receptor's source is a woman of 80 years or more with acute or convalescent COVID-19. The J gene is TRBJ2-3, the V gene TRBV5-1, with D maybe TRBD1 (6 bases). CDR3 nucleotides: TGCGCCAGCAGCTTGGGAGGACAGACCACAGATACGCAGTATTTT. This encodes CASSLGGQTTDTQYF.